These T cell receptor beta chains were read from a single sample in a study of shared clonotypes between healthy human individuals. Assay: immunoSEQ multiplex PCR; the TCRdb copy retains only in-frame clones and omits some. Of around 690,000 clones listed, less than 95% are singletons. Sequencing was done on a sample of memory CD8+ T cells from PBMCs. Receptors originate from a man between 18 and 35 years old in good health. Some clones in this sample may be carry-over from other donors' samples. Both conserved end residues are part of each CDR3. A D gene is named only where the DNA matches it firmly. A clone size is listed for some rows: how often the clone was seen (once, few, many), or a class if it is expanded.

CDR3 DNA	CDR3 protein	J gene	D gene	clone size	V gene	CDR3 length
TGCGCCACCCCCTTTGCTTATGTGCGGGGTGTGGAGGCTTTCTTT	CATPFAYVRGVEAFF	TRBJ1-1	NA	once	TRBV5-1	15
TGTGCCAGCAGTTTCAGGGGTGAGAACACTGAAGCTTTCTTT	CASSFRGENTEAFF	TRBJ1-1	NA	many	TRBV28	14
TGTGCCATCAGTAAGACAGGGTACCGACTTATTAGGGAGAACACCGGGGAGCTGTTTTTT	CAISKTGYRLIRENTGELFF	TRBJ2-2	TRBD1	NA	TRBV10-3	20
TGTGCCAGCAGCCCTACCCAACTAGCGGGAGAGAGCTTCACAGATACGCAGTATTTT	CASSPTQLAGESFTDTQYF	TRBJ2-3	TRBD2	NA	TRBV27	19
TGTGCCTGGAGAGACTGGGGGAACTATGGCTACACCTTC	CAWRDWGNYGYTF	TRBJ1-2	NA	NA	TRBV30	13
TGTGCCTGGAGTGTGATGGAGACAGTTCAGTACTTC	CAWSVMETVQYF	TRBJ2-4	NA	NA	TRBV30	12
TGTGCCAGCAGGGAGACCGGGACGGGGTACGAGCAGTACTTC	CASRETGTGYEQYF	TRBJ2-7	NA	NA	TRBV28	14
TGCGCCAGCAGCCAAGAATCGCAGGGAGTCCACGAGCAGTACTTC	CASSQESQGVHEQYF	TRBJ2-7	NA	NA	TRBV4-3	15
TGTGCCACCAGCAAACCACCGGACAGGGTTGACTATGGCTACACCTTC	CATSKPPDRVDYGYTF	TRBJ1-2	TRBD1	NA	TRBV15	16
TGTGCCAGCAGCTTAGCGCCCCCTTACAATGAGCAGTTCTTC	CASSLAPPYNEQFF	TRBJ2-1	NA	NA	TRBV7-9	14
TGCAGCGACGGACAGGGATCGGGTGAAGCTTTCTTT	CSDGQGSGEAFF	TRBJ1-1	TRBD1	NA	TRBV29-1	12
TGTGCCAGCAGTCAAGGGCGGATGAACACTGAAGCTTTCTTT	CASSQGRMNTEAFF	TRBJ1-1	NA	NA	TRBV25-1	14
TGTGCCAGCAGTTTATCAATAGCGGCCTCCTACGAGCAGTACTTC	CASSLSIAASYEQYF	TRBJ2-7	NA	NA	TRBV27	15